The T cell receptor (beta chain) under discussion was sequenced for a study of blood T cell repertoires in COVID-19. Study overall: Samples of COVID-19 (acute and convalescent) were obtained from the United States, Italy and Spain. The analysed material was cDNA or gDNA that came from T cells, B-cell-depleted T cells, or PBMCs.

Trimming took 6 bases from V and 8 from J; bases not matched to a gene: 9. The CDR3 consists of 13 residues. Per the germline V gene, CDR1 is KGHSH and CDR2 is LQKENI. Per the original methods: Quantification of nucleated cells was approximated via reference gene primer amplification. TCRdb's table, derived via immunoSEQ multiplex PCR, lists solely in-frame clones and lacks some. That table furnishes V, J and clone size, whereas the DNA furnished D and trimming. The data show about 80,000 clones, less than 85% seen once. This clone has only one observation. Sequenced material: peripheral blood. The chain links TRBV18 to TRBJ1-2, with 7 bases that match TRBD1. This TCR was recovered from a man between 65 and 80 years old with active or convalescent COVID-19. CDR3 loop: CASSNRGLGGYTF. CDR3 in DNA: TGTGCCAGCTCCAACAGGGGATTAGGGGGCTACACCTTC.